The 21 T cell receptor beta chains listed next were all sequenced from one sample in a study of T cell repertoires in cytomegalovirus infection. TCRdb reanalysed the reads using MiXCR and keeps one entry per CDR3 protein. This sample has about 500,000 distinct CDR3 sequences, with 33% found just once. Their specific antigens are unknown. Sequences were derived from cultured PBMCs, sampled from culture after CMV antigen stimulation. Every receptor here comes from a human donor in good health (CMV status not recorded). Some clones in this sample may be carry-over from other donors' samples.

V and J are TRBV7-9 and TRBJ1-4, with 7 bases matching TRBD1. After removal of 5 bases from V and 4 bases from J, the junction contained 7 bases not matched to a gene. The CDR3 has 15 residues. Germline lookup yields CDR1 SEHNR and CDR2 FQNEAQ (reference sequence). CDR3 DNA: TGTGCCAGCAGCGATTGGACAGGCCTTAATGAAAAACTGTTTTTT. Translated: CASSDWTGLNEKLFF.

This clonotype was detected only a few times. The gene calls are TRBV12-3 or TRBV12-4 and TRBJ2-3; a weak D match, TRBD2 (5 bases). The CDR3 extends over 14 amino acids. Between the trimmed V and J ends, which lost 3 bases and 2 bases, there was a span of 9 bases. CDR3 residues: CASSLGSDTDTQYF. The CDR3 nucleotides are TGTGCCAGCAGTTTGGGTAGCGACACAGATACGCAGTATTTT.

This clonotype came up many times. This chain connects TRBV7-2 to TRBJ2-2, with 9 bases matching TRBD2. The CDR3 is 16 residues long. In germline, CDR1 is SGHTA, CDR2 FQGNSA. J was trimmed by 3 bases and V by 1 base; bases with no gene match: 3. The CDR3 DNA reads as TGTGCCAGCAGCTTAGTCGGGACTAGCTACACCGGGGAGCTGTTTTTT. Protein product: CASSLVGTSYTGELFF.

This clonotype was seen many times. The V and J genes are TRBV19 and TRBJ1-5; D remains unclear. Deletions cut 7 bases from V and 0 bases from J, with 13 bases between. The CDR3 extends over 15 amino acids. Germline V lookup: CDR1 LNHDA, CDR2 SQIVND (reference sequence). CDR3 protein: CASTLRGFSNQPQHF. CDR3 bases: TGTGCCAGTACCCTACGGGGTTTTAGCAATCAGCCCCAGCATTTT. Supplemented by reference TRBV19 and TRBJ1-5, the full variable domain reads DGGITQSPKYLFRKEGQNVTLSCEQNLNHDAMYWYRQDPGQGLRLIYYSQIVNDFQKGDIAEGYSVSREKKESFPLTVTSAQKNPTAFYLCASTLRGFSNQPQHFGDGTRLSIL.

A few counts support this clonotype. The chain couples TRBV28 to TRBJ2-5, with TRBD1 as a possible D gene (5 bases). With 8 bases removed from V and 5 bases from J, the gap between germline ends came to 18 bases. CDR1 and CDR2 from the germline V gene are MDHEN and SYDVKM. This CDR3 comprises 14 residues. The DNA of the CDR3 is TGTGCCAGCTTTACGACGGGCAGGGTGGAGACCCAGTACTTC. It is translated as CASFTTGRVETQYF.

There are a few counts of this clonotype. The chain joins TRBV11-3 to TRBJ1-1, with a tentative D call TRBD1 (5 bases). The CDR3 is 13 amino acids. Trimming pared 2 bases from V and 4 bases from J, leaving 8 bases between. The V gene's germline CDR1 is SGHNT and CDR2 YENEEA. The CDR3, as DNA: TGTGCCAGCAGCTTAATCACAGGCACTGAAGCTTTCTTT. As protein: CASSLITGTEAFF.

The chain links TRBV2 to TRBJ1-5; D perhaps matches TRBD1 (5 bases). This CDR3 is built from 15 residues. The V gene's germline CDR1 is SNHLY and CDR2 FYNNEI. V lost 6 bases and J lost 4, with 16 bases in between. The CDR3 sequence is CASSILGVLNQPQHF. The DNA for the CDR3 is TGTGCCAGCAGCATTCTAGGGGTCTTGAATCAGCCCCAGCATTTT.

The chain combines TRBV7-2 with TRBJ1-3; D gene unclear. The CDR3 covers 13 residues. V was pared by 3 bases and J by 8 bases, with 11 bases between. The germline V gene encodes CDR1 SGHTA and CDR2 FQGNSA. The DNA of the CDR3 is TGTGCCAGCAGCTTCTACGTCTCGGACACCATATATTTT. Its translation: CASSFYVSDTIYF.

The chain combines TRBV7-2 with TRBJ2-3; TRBD2 aligns across 7 bases. The CDR3 loop spans 17 amino acids. Unmatched junction bases numbered 17, after V lost 5 bases and J lost 6 bases. Germline V gene data show CDR1 as SGHTA and CDR2 as FQGNSA. The CDR3 coding sequence is TGTGCCAGCAGCCACGGGGCTAGCGGCATTTATGTGGATACGCAGTATTTT. Residues: CASSHGASGIYVDTQYF.

The gene calls are TRBV4-1 and TRBJ1-4; perhaps TRBD1 as D (6 bases). V was clipped by 8 bases and J by 0 bases, with 16 bases between them. The germline V gene encodes CDR1 MGHRA and CDR2 YSYEKL. This CDR3 region has 16 residues. The CDR3 spells CASRTVFLATNEKLFF. The DNA for the CDR3 is TGCGCCAGCCGGACAGTGTTCCTTGCAACTAATGAAAAACTGTTTTTT.

The CDR3 protein is CASSLRGTDIQYF. DNA for the CDR3: TGTGCCAGCAGCTTACGCGGGACAGACATTCAGTACTTC. This chain uses TRBV7-9 with TRBJ2-4; perhaps TRBD1 as D (7 bases). Germline CDR1 reads SEHNR; CDR2 reads FQNEAQ (reference sequence). V was cut by 2 bases and J by 8 bases, with 10 bases left in between. The length of the CDR3 is 13 residues. Using reference TRBV7-9 and TRBJ2-4 for the parts outside the CDR3, the full variable domain is DTGVSQNPRHKITKRGQNVTFRCDPISEHNRLYWYRQTLGQGPEFLTYFQNEAQLEKSRLLSDRFSAERPKGSFSTLEIQRTEQGDSAMYLCASSLRGTDIQYFGAGTRLSVL.

The sample holds a few counts of this clonotype. The chain carries TRBV12-3 or TRBV12-4 and TRBJ1-6; weak D call: TRBD1 (6 bases). V dropped 7 bases and J dropped 9 bases, with 16 bases sitting between them. The CDR3 contains 14 residues. CDR3 sequence reads: CASTLLQGASPLHF. The CDR3 nucleotides read TGTGCCAGCACCCTGCTACAGGGCGCTTCACCCCTCCACTTT.

The chain carries TRBV9 and TRBJ2-3, with unresolved D. The germline V gene has CDR1 SGDLS and CDR2 YYNGEE. The V end was cut by 0 bases, the J end by 0 bases, with 8 bases between. The CDR3 spans 15 residues. The chain's CDR3 is CASSVATGSTDTQYF. The CDR3 region has the DNA TGTGCCAGCAGCGTAGCTACCGGCAGCACAGATACGCAGTATTTT.

The table lists this clonotype with a few counts. The chain uses TRBV18 and TRBJ1-1; a weak D match, TRBD1 (5 bases). V shed 6 bases and J shed 10 bases, with 18 bases lying between them. The CDR3 is 13 residues long. The germline gives CDR1 KGHSH, CDR2 LQKENI. CDR3 amino acids: CASSPDLSGTAFF. CDR3 coding DNA: TGTGCCAGCTCCCCGGACCTAAGCGGGACAGCTTTCTTT.

CDR3 in DNA: TGTGCCAGCAGTTCTCCCAGGGGCAGGGGGGCTCATGGCTACACCTTC. It yields the protein CASSSPRGRGAHGYTF. The chain links TRBV6-1 to TRBJ1-2, with 7 bases that match TRBD1. This CDR3 contains 16 residues. V dropped 5 bases and J dropped 6; count of bases not matched to a gene: 15. Germline V gene lookup returns CDR1 MNHNS and CDR2 SASEGT.

J is TRBJ2-3 and V is TRBV9; D may correspond to TRBD1 or TRBD2 (5 bases each). Trimming pared 7 bases from V and 6 bases from J, leaving 15 bases between. This CDR3 region has 13 residues. Germline assignment: CDR1 SGDLS and CDR2 YYNGEE. The CDR3 DNA reads as TGTGCCAGCGGGGGAGTGGACCCCGATACGCAGTATTTT. Translation: CASGGVDPDTQYF.

This clonotype appeared many times. The chain uses TRBV7-9 and TRBJ1-1, with TRBD1 matching over 7 bases. With V trimmed by 5 bases and J by 4 bases, 10 bases remained unmatched. Germline V gene sequence: CDR1 SEHNR, CDR2 FQNEAQ (reference sequence). The CDR3 covers 15 residues. Here the CDR3 reads CASSTTYRGRTEAFF. The CDR3, as DNA: TGTGCCAGCAGCACCACCTACAGGGGTCGCACTGAAGCTTTCTTT.

This clonotype was recorded a few times. The chain carries TRBV27 and TRBJ2-7; D perhaps matches TRBD2 (6 bases). Germline assignment: CDR1 MNHEY and CDR2 SMNVEV (reference sequence). V dropped 6 bases and J dropped 2 bases, with 17 bases sitting between them. This CDR3 is 15 amino acids long. The CDR3 protein is CASSFLGGSPYEQYF. The CDR3 DNA sequence: TGTGCCAGCAGCTTTCTGGGGGGATCCCCCTACGAGCAGTACTTC.

J is TRBJ2-1 and V is TRBV7-2, with 14 nucleotides matching TRBD2. The length of the CDR3 is 16 residues. Trimming removed 5 bases from V and 7 bases from J; junction bases left unmatched: 7. CDR1 is SGHTA, CDR2 FQGNSA, per germline. This chain's CDR3 is CASSPLGTSGRNEQFF. DNA for the CDR3: TGTGCCAGCAGCCCCTTAGGGACTAGCGGGAGAAATGAGCAGTTCTTC.

This clonotype was seen only a few times. V and J are TRBV7-2 and TRBJ1-1; D is unclear. The V end lost 3 bases, the J end lost 5 bases, and 10 bases lay between the germline ends. The V gene's germline CDR1 is SGHTA and CDR2 FQGNSA. This CDR3 is 13 amino acids long. CDR3 amino acids: CASSFAGMTEAFF. CDR3 sequence (DNA): TGTGCCAGCAGCTTCGCCGGGATGACTGAAGCTTTCTTT.

The chain combines TRBV4-3 with TRBJ2-3; a possible D gene is TRBD1 (6 bases). CDR3 length: 15 amino acids. The V gene lost 4 bases and the J gene lost 3 bases, with 14 bases spanning the gap. CDR1 LGHNA and CDR2 YSLEER come from the germline V gene. The CDR3 protein is CASSPSKGVTDTQYF. For the CDR3, the DNA is TGCGCCAGCAGCCCCAGTAAGGGGGTAACAGATACGCAGTATTTT.